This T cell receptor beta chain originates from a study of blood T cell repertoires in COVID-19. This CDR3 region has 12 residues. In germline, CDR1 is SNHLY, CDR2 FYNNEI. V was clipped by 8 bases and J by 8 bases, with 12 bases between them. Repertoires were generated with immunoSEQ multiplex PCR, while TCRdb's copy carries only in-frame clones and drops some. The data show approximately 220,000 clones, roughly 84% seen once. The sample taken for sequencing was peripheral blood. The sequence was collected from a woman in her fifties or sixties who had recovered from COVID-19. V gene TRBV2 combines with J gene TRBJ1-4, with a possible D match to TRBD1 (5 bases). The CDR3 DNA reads TGTGCCAGCCTAACGGGGGGAGAAAAACTGTTTTTT. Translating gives CASLTGGEKLFF.